The 13 T cell receptor beta chains below were found in one sample sequenced in a study of cytomegalovirus exposure and HLA in healthy donors. 13 Jbeta primers and 60 Vbeta primers were used for the PCR. The method was immunoSEQ multiplex PCR; TCRdb's version includes in-frame clones alone and lacks a portion of them. The sample includes around 76,000 clones, 70% of them seen just once. Material: PBMCs. These receptors all stem from a woman aged 50 to 60 in good health and CMV-seropositive.

V usage is TRBV10-1 and J usage is TRBJ1-4; TRBD1 is a possible D gene (5 bases). Germline V gives CDR1 WNHNN, CDR2 SYGVQD (reference sequence). The CDR3 runs 13 residues. Trimming pared 4 bases from V and 6 bases from J, leaving 9 bases between. The chain's CDR3 is CASSAGTDEKLFF. The CDR3 bases are TGCGCCAGCAGTGCCGGGACTGATGAAAAACTGTTTTTT.

This rearrangement joins TRBV6-1 to TRBJ2-3; 12 positions match TRBD2. Germline lookup yields CDR1 MNHNS and CDR2 SASEGT. This CDR3 spans 16 amino acids. V shed 4 bases and J 3 bases; nucleotides not matched to a gene: 5. CDR3 sequence (DNA): TGTGCCAGCAGTGTGGTACTAGCGGGGGGTACAGATACGCAGTATTTT. It codes for CASSVVLAGGTDTQYF.

This clone was picked up a small number of times. The chain uses TRBV5-1 and TRBJ1-3, with 7 bases lining up with TRBD1. CDR3 length: 14 amino acids. CDR1 is SGHRS and CDR2 is YFSETQ in the germline V gene. Unmatched junction bases numbered 3, after V lost 2 bases and J lost 4 bases. For the CDR3, the DNA is TGCGCCAGCAGCTTATCAGGGGGAGGAAACACCATATATTTT. Translation gives CASSLSGGGNTIYF.

The chain recombines TRBV27 with TRBJ1-5; 12 nucleotides line up with TRBD1. The junction had 10 bases not matched to a gene; V was cut back by 5 bases and J by 2 bases. This CDR3 spans 18 amino acids. Germline CDR1 and CDR2: MNHEY and SMNVEV (reference sequence). The CDR3, as DNA: TGTGCCAGCAGTCAAACTCCGGGACAGGGGGCCGGCAATCAGCCCCAGCATTTT. This translates into CASSQTPGQGAGNQPQHF.

By sample share, this clone is medium-sized. CDR3 sequence (DNA): TGTGCCAGCAGCATTGGACAGGGGGTTAGCACAGATACGCAGTATTTT. Translation: CASSIGQGVSTDTQYF. This sequence joins TRBV7-8 and TRBJ2-3; 10 bases fit TRBD1. CDR1 is SGHVS, CDR2 FQNEAQ, per germline. Trimming took 5 bases from V and 0 from J; bases not matched to a gene: 5. There are 16 residues in the CDR3.

This clone came up many times. CDR3 in amino acids: CASSLAPGMQQPQHF. CDR3 DNA sequence: TGTGCCAGCAGCTTGGCCCCCGGGATGCAGCAGCCCCAGCATTTT. J is TRBJ1-5 and V is TRBV5-5; no clear D gene. Trimming left V 0 bases short and J 7 bases short, with 14 bases between. The length of the CDR3 is 15 residues. Germline-derived CDR1 and CDR2 are SGHKS and YYEKEE (reference sequence).

This sequence joins TRBV15 and TRBJ1-2, with no clear D. CDR1 and CDR2 (germline): LNHNV, YYDKDF (reference sequence). This CDR3 is 12 amino acids long. The V end lost 3 bases, the J end lost 3 bases, and 5 bases lay between the germline ends. The CDR3 nucleotides read TGTGCCACCAGCAGCGTAGACTATGGCTACACCTTC. It translates to CATSSVDYGYTF.

The J gene is TRBJ2-7, the V gene TRBV28; TRBD1 matches 10 bases. Germline CDR1 and CDR2: MDHEN and SYDVKM. The CDR3 has 14 amino acids. The J segment lost 6 bases and the V segment lost 6 bases, leaving 8 bases of the junction unmatched. CDR3 sequence reads: CASRQTGQGLEQYF. The CDR3 DNA sequence: TGTGCCAGCAGGCAGACGGGACAGGGGCTCGAGCAGTACTTC.

This sequence joins TRBV9 and TRBJ1-1; D unresolved. Trimming took 0 bases from V and 7 from J, leaving 13 bases between them. The CDR3 is 14 amino acids. Per germline, CDR1 SGDLS and CDR2 YYNGEE. In nucleotides, the CDR3 is TGTGCCAGCAGCGTAGCCCTGATTGGGAGTGAAGCTTTCTTT. Translating it yields CASSVALIGSEAFF.

The chain carries TRBV7-8 and TRBJ1-2; TRBD1 aligns across 7 bases. The V segment lost 4 bases and the J segment 8 bases; nucleotides outside the gene matches: 10. Germline CDR1 is SGHVS and CDR2 is FQNEAQ. This CDR3 has 14 residues. CDR3 DNA: TGTGCCAGCAGCTCCTCGACAGGGCTAGGCGGCTACACCTTC. Its protein product is CASSSSTGLGGYTF.

This sequence joins TRBV28 and TRBJ1-2, with 7 bases aligning to TRBD1. The trim removed 6 bases at V and 12 bases at J, leaving 13 bases unmatched. The germline gives CDR1 MDHEN, CDR2 SYDVKM. This CDR3 comprises 13 residues. CDR3 residues: CASRLTGTEPHTF. CDR3 sequence (DNA): TGTGCCAGCAGGCTTACCGGGACAGAACCGCACACCTTC.

This chain connects TRBV5-6 to TRBJ2-5; no clear D gene. The V end was cut by 5 bases, the J end by 3 bases, with 11 bases between. CDR1 is SGHDT, CDR2 YYEEEE, per germline. The CDR3 is 13 residues long. In DNA form, the CDR3 reads TGTGCCAGCAGGCGGTCCTGGGAAGAGACCCAGTACTTC. This codes for CASRRSWEETQYF.

This clone turned up a few times. The chain recombines TRBV18 with TRBJ2-7; a possible D gene is TRBD2 (6 bases). The germline V gene has CDR1 KGHSH and CDR2 LQKENI. V lost 4 bases and J lost 1, with 23 bases in between. The CDR3 contains 18 residues. CDR3 amino acids: CASSLLSPGQTRSYEQYF. Written as DNA, the CDR3 is TGTGCCAGCTCACTCCTTTCCCCAGGCCAGACTAGGTCCTACGAGCAGTACTTC. Supplemented by reference TRBV18 and TRBJ2-7, the full variable domain reads NAGVMQNPRHLVRRRGQEARLRCSPMKGHSHVYWYRQLPEEGLKFMVYLQKENIIDESGMPKERFSAEFPKEGPSILRIQQVVRGDSAAYFCASSLLSPGQTRSYEQYFGPGTRLTVT.